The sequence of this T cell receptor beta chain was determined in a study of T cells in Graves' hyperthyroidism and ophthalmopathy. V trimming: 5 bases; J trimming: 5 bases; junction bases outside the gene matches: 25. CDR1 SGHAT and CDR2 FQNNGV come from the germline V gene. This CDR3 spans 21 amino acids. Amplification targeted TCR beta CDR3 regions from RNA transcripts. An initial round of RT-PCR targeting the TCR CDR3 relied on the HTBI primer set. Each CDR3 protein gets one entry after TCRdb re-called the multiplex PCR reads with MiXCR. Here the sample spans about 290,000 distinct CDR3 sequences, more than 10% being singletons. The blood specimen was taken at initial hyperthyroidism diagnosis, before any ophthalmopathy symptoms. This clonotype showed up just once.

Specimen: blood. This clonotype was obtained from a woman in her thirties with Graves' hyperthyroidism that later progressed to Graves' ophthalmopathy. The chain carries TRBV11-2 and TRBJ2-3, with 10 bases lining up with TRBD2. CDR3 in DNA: TGTGCCAGCAGCACTAGTCCCTATTTAGGGGTTCTAGCGGGGGTGGGAGATACGCAGTATTTT. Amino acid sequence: CASSTSPYLGVLAGVGDTQYF.